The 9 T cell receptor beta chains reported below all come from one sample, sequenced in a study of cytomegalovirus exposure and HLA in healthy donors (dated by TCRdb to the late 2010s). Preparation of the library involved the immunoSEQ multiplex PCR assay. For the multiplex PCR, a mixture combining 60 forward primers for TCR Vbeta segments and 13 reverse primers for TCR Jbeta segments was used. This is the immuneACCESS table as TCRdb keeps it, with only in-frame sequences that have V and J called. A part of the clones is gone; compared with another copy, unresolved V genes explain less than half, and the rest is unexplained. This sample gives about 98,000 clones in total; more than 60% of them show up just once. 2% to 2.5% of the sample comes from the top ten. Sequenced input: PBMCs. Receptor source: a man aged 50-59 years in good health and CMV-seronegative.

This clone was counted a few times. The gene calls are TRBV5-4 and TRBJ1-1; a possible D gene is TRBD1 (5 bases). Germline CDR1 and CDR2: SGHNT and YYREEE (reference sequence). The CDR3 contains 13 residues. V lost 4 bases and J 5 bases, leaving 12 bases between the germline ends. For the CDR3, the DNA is TGTGCCAGCAGCCGAGGAGGGGCGACTGAAGCTTTCTTT. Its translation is CASSRGGATEAFF.

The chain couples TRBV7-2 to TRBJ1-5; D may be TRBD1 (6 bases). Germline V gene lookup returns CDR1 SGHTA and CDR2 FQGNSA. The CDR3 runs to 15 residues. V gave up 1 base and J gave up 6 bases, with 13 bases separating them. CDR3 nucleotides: TGTGCCAGCAGCTTAGATTGGGGGGGCGTTCAGCCCCAGCATTTT. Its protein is CASSLDWGGVQPQHF.

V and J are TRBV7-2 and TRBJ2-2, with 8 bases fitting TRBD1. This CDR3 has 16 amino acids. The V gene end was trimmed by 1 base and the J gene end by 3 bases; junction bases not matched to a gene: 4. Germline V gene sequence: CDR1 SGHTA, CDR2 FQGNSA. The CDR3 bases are TGTGCCAGCAGCTTAGGCAGGGGGCAGGACACCGGGGAGCTGTTTTTT. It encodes CASSLGRGQDTGELFF.

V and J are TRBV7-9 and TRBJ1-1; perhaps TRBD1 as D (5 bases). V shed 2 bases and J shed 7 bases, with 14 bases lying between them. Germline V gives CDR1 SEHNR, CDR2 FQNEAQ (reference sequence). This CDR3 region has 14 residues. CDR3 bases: TGTGCCAGCAGCTTAATGGGGGGTGGAGATGAAGCTTTCTTT. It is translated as CASSLMGGGDEAFF.

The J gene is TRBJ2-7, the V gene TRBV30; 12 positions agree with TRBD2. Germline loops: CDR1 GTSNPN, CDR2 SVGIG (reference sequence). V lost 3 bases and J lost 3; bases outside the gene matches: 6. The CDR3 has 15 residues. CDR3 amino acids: CAWSASGRVLYEQYF. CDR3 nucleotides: TGTGCCTGGAGCGCTAGCGGGAGGGTACTCTACGAGCAGTACTTC.

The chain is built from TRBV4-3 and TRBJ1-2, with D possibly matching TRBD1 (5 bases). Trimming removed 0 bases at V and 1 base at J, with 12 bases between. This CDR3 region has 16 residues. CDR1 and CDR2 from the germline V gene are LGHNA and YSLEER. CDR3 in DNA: TGCGCCAGCAGCCAAGACTGGCGGGGGATTAACTATGGCTACACCTTC. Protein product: CASSQDWRGINYGYTF.

This CDR3 reads CASSYFTAGPAGEQYF. Written as DNA, the CDR3 is TGTGCCAGCAGTTACTTCACGGCAGGGCCAGCAGGAGAGCAGTACTTC. The V and J genes are TRBV6-5 and TRBJ2-7, with D possibly matching TRBD1 (5 bases). CDR1 is MNHEY, CDR2 SVGAGI, per germline. Deletions cut 1 base from V and 7 bases from J, with 20 bases between. The CDR3 contains 16 residues.

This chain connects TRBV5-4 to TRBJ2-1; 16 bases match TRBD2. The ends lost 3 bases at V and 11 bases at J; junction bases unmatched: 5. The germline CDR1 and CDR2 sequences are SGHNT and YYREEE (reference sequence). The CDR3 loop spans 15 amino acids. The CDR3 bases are TGTGCCAGCAGCTGGGGGACTAGCGGGAGGGGGAAGCAGTTCTTC. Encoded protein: CASSWGTSGRGKQFF.

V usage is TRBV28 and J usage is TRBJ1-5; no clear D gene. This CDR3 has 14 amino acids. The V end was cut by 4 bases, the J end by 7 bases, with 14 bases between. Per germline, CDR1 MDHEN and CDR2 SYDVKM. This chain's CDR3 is CASSYEARVQPQHF. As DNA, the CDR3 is TGTGCCAGCAGTTACGAGGCCCGCGTACAGCCCCAGCATTTT.